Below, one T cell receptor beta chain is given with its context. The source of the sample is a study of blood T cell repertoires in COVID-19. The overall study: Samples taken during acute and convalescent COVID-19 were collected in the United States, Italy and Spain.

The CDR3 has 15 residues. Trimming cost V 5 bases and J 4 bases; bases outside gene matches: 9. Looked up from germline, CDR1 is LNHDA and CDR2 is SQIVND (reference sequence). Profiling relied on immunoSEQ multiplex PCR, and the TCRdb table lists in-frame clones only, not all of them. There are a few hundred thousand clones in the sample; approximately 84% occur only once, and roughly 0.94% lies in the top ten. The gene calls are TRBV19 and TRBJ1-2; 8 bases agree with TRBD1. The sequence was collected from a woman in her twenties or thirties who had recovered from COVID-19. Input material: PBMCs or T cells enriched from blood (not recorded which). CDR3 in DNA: TGTGCCAGTAGTTCTCTGGACAGGGCGTTCTATGGCTACACCTTC. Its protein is CASSSLDRAFYGYTF.